This entry concerns a single T cell receptor (beta chain). The data were obtained in a study of shared clonotypes between healthy human individuals. The table came from immunoSEQ multiplex PCR; TCRdb's copy has only in-frame clones and leaves some out. In the table there are about 2 million clones, about 94% of which are singletons. CD45RO negativity and positive selection for CCR7 defined naive CD8 cells, a population that excluded terminally differentiated effector memory CD45RA+ cells. This receptor was taken from a man aged 18-30 years in good health. The sample taken for sequencing was naive CD8+ T cells sorted from blood.

CDR3 bases: TGCGCCAGCAGCCAAGATCCGACTTACACCCACCTTACGCAGTATTTT. It translates to CASSQDPTYTHLTQYF. The V and J genes are TRBV4-1 and TRBJ2-3; no firm D call. This CDR3 region has 16 residues. Trimming took off 0 bases at V and 8 bases at J, with 18 bases between the two ends. Looked up from germline, CDR1 is MGHRA and CDR2 is YSYEKL.